This TCR beta chain was retrieved from a study of shared clonotypes between healthy human individuals. Points from the study as a whole: It was only blood that was sampled, and tissue repertoires likely differ.

The run depth of the assay was deep. Sequenced by immunoSEQ multiplex PCR; TCRdb stores in-frame clones only, minus some. The sample includes some 2,000,000 clones, approximately 94% seen only once; the top ten take 1% to 1.3%. The naive CD8 population came from CD45RO-negative cells selected for CCR7, without terminally differentiated effector memory CD45RA+ cells. The V segment lost 5 bases and the J segment 2 bases; nucleotides outside the gene matches: 8. Germline V gene data show CDR1 as SEHNR and CDR2 as FQNEAQ (reference sequence). The CDR3 consists of 16 residues. Remarks on this clone: Antigen: not known.

The clonotype was recovered from a man younger than 30 in good health. The source material was naive CD8+ T cells sorted from blood. V gene TRBV7-9 combines with J gene TRBJ2-5; 10 bases map to TRBD1. CDR3 in amino acids: CASSTPGQGQQETQYF. CDR3 nucleotide sequence: TGTGCCAGCAGCACACCGGGACAGGGGCAACAAGAGACCCAGTACTTC.